Reported below is one T cell receptor beta chain. What it binds is not known. One end of the junction fails to match germline, which may point to a read error. Treatment indicated: about 20 received Ad26.COV2.S at low or high dose, single or two shots; several received placebo; per-sample allocation not given. Specimen acquisition occurred on day 63 following the initial vaccine or placebo injection. These data originate in a study of Ad26.COV2.S vaccination and SARS-CoV-2 variants. Whole-study findings and limits: Comparability of non-spike TCR breadth was observed across vaccine and placebo recipients.

Produced via immunoSEQ multiplex PCR; TCRdb's table is partial and in-frame only. The repertoire has roughly 680,000 clones, around 92% of them found once; the top ten carry approximately 1.5%. Germline-derived CDR1 and CDR2 are SSHAT and FNYEAQ (reference sequence). The CDR3 is 17 amino acids. The rearrangement uses TRBV7-7 and TRBJ2-1, with 7 bases lining up with TRBD2. Sequencing was performed on peripheral blood, taken in a trial of Ad26.COV2.S vaccine versus placebo. This receptor was obtained from a person aged 18 to 65 who received the Ad26.COV2.S COVID-19 vaccine or a placebo. CDR3 coding DNA: TGTGCTAGCAGCCGTATGTCTGGCGGGAGCTGGGGCAATGAGCAGTTCTTC. This sequence encodes CASSRMSGGSWGNEQFF.